This T cell receptor beta chain was recovered during a study of T cells in localized non-small cell lung cancer. Study-wide findings and caveats: A median of roughly 55 of the top 100 tumor clones appeared in adjacent lung, which was paired and uninvolved. Peak T cell clonality was found in uninvolved adjacent lung, exceeding tumor. It remains possible that heterogeneity exists, since only one tumor region was sequenced.

V was clipped by 3 bases and J by 0 bases; unmatched bases: 7. The germline V gene encodes CDR1 LNHNV and CDR2 YYDKDF (reference sequence). This CDR3 region has 17 residues. Sequencing used immunoSEQ multiplex PCR; TCRdb keeps in-frame clones, though not all of them. The table has around 25,000 clones, 90% to 95% seen once. About this clone: Its antigen is not identified.

This rearrangement joins TRBV15 to TRBJ1-5; 8 positions match TRBD1. This sequence originates from a woman aged 40-75 years with stage I lung adenocarcinoma. Material: peripheral blood, obtained before any cancer treatment. The CDR3 nucleotides read TGTGCCACCAGCAGGACAGGGGATCAGATTAGCAATCAGCCCCAGCATTTT. As protein: CATSRTGDQISNQPQHF.